The following is a TCR beta chain sequence with its context. In this sample, this clone turned up once. Its target antigen remains unknown. No base quality information exists; no much larger clone differs at one position. The library relied on the immunoSEQ multiplex PCR assay. On the authors' methods: To diagnose cytomegalovirus status from the catalog of TCR beta chain sequences, a statistical classification framework was built. Here the immuneACCESS table is served through TCRdb, limited to in-frame sequences with V and J called. Missing clones are a known gap in these copies; in checked studies unresolved V genes cover under half, and the rest lacks a known reason. D and trimming come from the DNA, and the V and J calls and clone size come from that table. The sample table shows fewer than 200,000 clones, and approximately 84% are seen once. 2.5% to 3% of the sample is taken by the ten largest.

This sample is drawn from a study of cytomegalovirus exposure and HLA in healthy donors (dated by TCRdb to about 2017). The study in broad terms: The 666 repertoires of the first cohort and the 120 validation repertoires were produced on the same platform, according to a later analysis. The study aimed to test whether signatures of past pathogen exposure could be identified by cataloging public T cell receptors. Along with the roughly 700-subject first cohort, a separate validation cohort of 120 different subjects was used. To predict cytomegalovirus infection status, the study brought together high-throughput TCR immunosequencing, statistical association of individual TCRs with disease status, and machine learning.

The donors were included in the validation cohort of approximately 120 subjects, a group kept apart from the roughly 610-subject first cohort. Broader findings and caveats from the paper: A few of the identified cytomegalovirus-associated TCR beta chains were confirmed in vitro to be specific for cytomegalovirus antigens. While some public TCRs were present in many individuals, most TCR sequences turned up only very rarely across donors. The classifier was reported to diagnose cytomegalovirus status with high specificity and sensitivity in both the original cohort and the validation cohort. A total of 150 to 200 TCR beta chains were listed by the study as associated with cytomegalovirus. The authors suggested that the approach could potentially be generalized to other disease states and immunological phenotypes. Subsequent analysis determined that TCRs grouped into clusters in the first cohort also showed a tendency toward co-occurrence across the roughly 120 validation repertoires, and 90% to 95% of cluster scores exceeded 0. A later analysis had no HLA typing for the validation cohort, so co-occurrence there was scored across all 120 or so repertoires.

As encoded in the germline V gene, CDR1 is MGHDK while CDR2 is SYGVNS. Relative to germline, V is missing 5 bases and J is missing 6 bases, with 5 bases of the junction outside any gene match. The CDR3, cysteine through phenylalanine, is 14 amino acids long. Only CDR3 DNA is held: 42 bases, read in frame from base 1. The receptor was derived from a woman aged 18-30 years in good health and CMV-seropositive. The chain uses TRBV25-1 and TRBJ2-2, and TRBD2 aligns with 8 junction nucleotides. Sequenced material: PBMCs. The CDR3 loop reads CASSYGGAAGELFF. DNA sequence: TGTGCCAGCAGTTACGGGGGGGCAGCCGGGGAGCTGTTTTTT.